This record looks at one T cell receptor (beta chain) sequence and its context. Its antigen remains unidentified. This sample was included in a study of neoadjuvant anti-PD-1 for oral cavity cancer. Notes on the study in general: TCR analyses covered only a few patients per response group.

Time point defined: after neoadjuvant nivolumab, at surgical resection. CDR3 length equals 13 residues. Trimming pared 4 bases from V and 7 bases from J, leaving 12 bases between. Germline V gene data show CDR1 as SGHNT and CDR2 as YYREEE (reference sequence). Measured with immunoSEQ multiplex PCR; TCRdb has only the in-frame clones, and not every one. The sample comprises over 65,000 clones, approximately 87% of which are singletons, and more than 2.5% rests with the top ten. V usage is TRBV5-4 and J usage is TRBJ2-1, with D hard to call. The TCR originated in a person aged 40-85 years with oral cavity squamous cell carcinoma. The material was PBMCs, obtained after nivolumab (anti-PD-1) treatment. Here the CDR3 DNA reads TGTGCCAGCAGCCCCCCTCGTGGGAATGAGCAGTTCTTC. Its translation: CASSPPRGNEQFF.